These 15 T cell receptor beta chains share one sample of origin, sequenced in a study of cytomegalovirus exposure and HLA in healthy donors. Both 60 Vbeta primers and 13 Jbeta primers went into the PCR. Sequencing was performed with immunoSEQ multiplex PCR; in TCRdb, only in-frame clones are kept and a portion is missing. The sample records approximately 95,000 clones, 75% to 85% being singletons. Sequencing was carried out using PBMCs. These receptors were obtained from a man younger than 35 in good health and CMV-seropositive.

The rearrangement links TRBV18 to TRBJ2-7; TRBD1 aligns across 9 bases. The length of the CDR3 is 13 residues. The germline gives CDR1 KGHSH, CDR2 LQKENI. V dropped 6 bases and J dropped 2; count of bases not matched to a gene: 2. For the CDR3, the DNA is TGTGCCAGCTCGGGACAGGGCGCCTACGAGCAGTACTTC. This gives the protein CASSGQGAYEQYF.

The chain carries TRBV25-1 and TRBJ2-7, with 8 bases fitting TRBD1. CDR1 is MGHDK and CDR2 is SYGVNS in the germline V gene. The CDR3 is 12 residues long. The CDR3 here is CASGQVSYEQYF. The DNA of the CDR3 is TGTGCTTCGGGACAGGTCTCCTACGAGCAGTACTTC.

The chain joins TRBV28 to TRBJ1-2; the D gene is possibly TRBD1 (5 bases). Germline assignment: CDR1 MDHEN and CDR2 SYDVKM. This CDR3 has 13 residues. V was trimmed by 6 bases and J by 2 bases, leaving 10 bases between them. CDR3 sequence reads: CASSYDSNYGYTF. The CDR3 nucleotides are TGTGCCAGCAGCTATGACAGCAACTATGGCTACACCTTC.

CDR3 in amino acids: CASSVRFTDTQYF. The CDR3 region has the DNA TGTGCCAGCAGCGTGCGTTTCACAGATACGCAGTATTTT. J is TRBJ2-3 and V is TRBV9, with D hard to call. Germline-derived CDR1 and CDR2 are SGDLS and YYNGEE. Trimming pared 2 bases from V and 2 bases from J, leaving 6 bases between. This CDR3 is 13 amino acids long.

This clone was detected only once. This rearrangement joins TRBV7-9 to TRBJ1-1, with 8 bases that match TRBD1. Germline V gene data show CDR1 as SEHNR and CDR2 as FQNEAQ (reference sequence). V lost 5 bases and J lost 8; bases outside the gene matches: 7. The CDR3 length is 13 residues. CDR3 bases: TGTGCCAGCAGCAAATTGGGACAGGCGGAAGCTTTCTTT. Translation gives CASSKLGQAEAFF.

The CDR3 loop reads CAWSGGLEFSYEQYF. The CDR3 region has the DNA TGTGCCTGGAGTGGCGGCCTTGAGTTTTCCTACGAGCAGTACTTC. The gene calls are TRBV30 and TRBJ2-5; D is unclear. With the DNA end fitting TRBJ2-7 better, the J assignment may be wrong. The CDR3 contains 15 residues. CDR1 is GTSNPN, CDR2 SVGIG, per germline (reference sequence).

The rearrangement links TRBV7-6 to TRBJ2-7; tentative D call: TRBD2 (5 bases). Trimming took 5 bases from V and 2 from J, leaving 19 bases between them. CDR1 is SGHVS, CDR2 FNYEAQ, per germline. The CDR3 is 16 amino acids. As DNA, the CDR3 is TGTGCCAGCAGCCCCGGCGTGCAGCGGTTTACCTACGAGCAGTACTTC. Protein product: CASSPGVQRFTYEQYF.

The chain joins TRBV7-2 to TRBJ2-3; 9 positions match TRBD1. Germline V gene data show CDR1 as SGHTA and CDR2 as FQGNSA. The CDR3 has 15 residues. V lost 4 bases and J lost 4; bases outside the gene matches: 6. The CDR3 DNA reads as TGTGCCAGCAGCTGGGGACAGGGATACGCAGATACGCAGTATTTT. Its translation: CASSWGQGYADTQYF.

The chain is built from TRBV4-1 and TRBJ1-2; TRBD1 aligns across 11 bases. Germline trimming cut 3 bases from V and 7 bases from J; bases unmatched to any gene: 7. The germline CDR1 and CDR2 sequences are MGHRA and YSYEKL. The CDR3 sequence is 15 residues long. The CDR3 loop is CASSQGTGGQSGYTF. The CDR3, as DNA: TGCGCCAGCAGCCAGGGGACAGGGGGACAGAGTGGCTACACCTTC.

In nucleotides, the CDR3 is TGTGCCAGCAGTGACAGCCTAGCGGGGGCGATCCAAGAGACCCAGTACTTC. Translation: CASSDSLAGAIQETQYF. The chain combines TRBV6-1 with TRBJ2-5; TRBD2 matches 10 bases. The CDR3 contains 17 residues. V lost 3 bases and J lost 1; bases outside the gene matches: 8. From germline, CDR1 is MNHNS and CDR2 SASEGT.

The chain uses TRBV19 and TRBJ2-3; 8 positions agree with TRBD2. This CDR3 has 15 amino acids. The V gene end was trimmed by 6 bases and the J gene end by 0 bases; junction bases not matched to a gene: 5. Per the germline V gene, CDR1 is LNHDA and CDR2 is SQIVND (reference sequence). The DNA for the CDR3 is TGTGCCAGTAGGCAACTAGCGGCAAGCACAGATACGCAGTATTTT. It encodes CASRQLAASTDTQYF. The full variable domain, its missing parts supplied by reference TRBV19 and TRBJ2-3, is DGGITQSPKYLFRKEGQNVTLSCEQNLNHDAMYWYRQDPGQGLRLIYYSQIVNDFQKGDIAEGYSVSREKKESFPLTVTSAQKNPTAFYLCASRQLAASTDTQYFGPGTRLTVL.

The chain joins TRBV27 to TRBJ1-1; perhaps TRBD1 as D (5 bases). This CDR3 is built from 14 residues. Trimming removed 3 bases from V and 3 bases from J, with 11 bases in between. CDR1 MNHEY and CDR2 SMNVEV come from the germline V gene (reference sequence). The CDR3 nucleotides read TGTGCCAGCAGTTTCCAGCAGGGCTACACTGAAGCTTTCTTT. It translates to CASSFQQGYTEAFF.

This chain joins TRBV19 and TRBJ1-2; 10 bases map to TRBD1. The length of the CDR3 is 17 residues. J gave up 0 bases and V 4 bases, and 8 bases lay outside the gene matches. The germline V gene has CDR1 LNHDA and CDR2 SQIVND (reference sequence). The CDR3 reads CASSTRTGGVANYGYTF. Here the CDR3 DNA reads TGTGCCAGTAGTACCCGGACAGGGGGAGTTGCTAACTATGGCTACACCTTC.

The table lists this clone with a few counts. The genes are TRBV20-1 and TRBJ1-2; D may be TRBD1 (6 bases). This CDR3 is 11 amino acids long. CDR1 DFQATT and CDR2 SNEGSKA come from the germline V gene (reference sequence). With 5 bases removed from V and 7 bases from J, the gap between germline ends came to 11 bases. The CDR3 nucleotides are TGCAGTGCTCGTGGACAGAGTGGCTACACCTTC. It translates to CSARGQSGYTF.

This sequence joins TRBV5-1 and TRBJ1-1; 12 nucleotides match TRBD1. Germline assignment: CDR1 SGHRS and CDR2 YFSETQ. With 4 bases clipped from V and 5 bases from J, the junction kept 9 bases outside the gene matches. The CDR3 contains 16 residues. This CDR3 reads CASSDPGQGARTEAFF. CDR3 bases: TGCGCCAGCAGCGACCCGGGACAGGGGGCGAGGACTGAAGCTTTCTTT. Supplemented by reference TRBV5-1 and TRBJ1-1, the full variable domain reads KAGVTQTPRYLIKTRGQQVTLSCSPISGHRSVSWYQQTPGQGLQFLFEYFSETQRNKGNFPGRFSGRQFSNSRSEMNVSTLELGDSALYLCASSDPGQGARTEAFFGQGTRLTVV.